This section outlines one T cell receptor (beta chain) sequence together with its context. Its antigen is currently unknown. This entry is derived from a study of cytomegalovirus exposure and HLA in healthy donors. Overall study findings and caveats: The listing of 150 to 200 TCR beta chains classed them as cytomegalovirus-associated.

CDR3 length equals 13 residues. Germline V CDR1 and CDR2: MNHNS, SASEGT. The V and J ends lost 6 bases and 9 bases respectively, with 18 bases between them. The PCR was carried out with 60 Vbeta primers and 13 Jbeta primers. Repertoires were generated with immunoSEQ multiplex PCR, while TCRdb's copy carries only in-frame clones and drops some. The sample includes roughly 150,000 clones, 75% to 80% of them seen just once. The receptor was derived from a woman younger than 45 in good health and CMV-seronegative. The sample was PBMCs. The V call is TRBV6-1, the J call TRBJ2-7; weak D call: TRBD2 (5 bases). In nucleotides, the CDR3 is TGTGCCAGCAGCCTAGATATCCCCGGAGGGCAGTACTTC. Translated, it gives CASSLDIPGGQYF.